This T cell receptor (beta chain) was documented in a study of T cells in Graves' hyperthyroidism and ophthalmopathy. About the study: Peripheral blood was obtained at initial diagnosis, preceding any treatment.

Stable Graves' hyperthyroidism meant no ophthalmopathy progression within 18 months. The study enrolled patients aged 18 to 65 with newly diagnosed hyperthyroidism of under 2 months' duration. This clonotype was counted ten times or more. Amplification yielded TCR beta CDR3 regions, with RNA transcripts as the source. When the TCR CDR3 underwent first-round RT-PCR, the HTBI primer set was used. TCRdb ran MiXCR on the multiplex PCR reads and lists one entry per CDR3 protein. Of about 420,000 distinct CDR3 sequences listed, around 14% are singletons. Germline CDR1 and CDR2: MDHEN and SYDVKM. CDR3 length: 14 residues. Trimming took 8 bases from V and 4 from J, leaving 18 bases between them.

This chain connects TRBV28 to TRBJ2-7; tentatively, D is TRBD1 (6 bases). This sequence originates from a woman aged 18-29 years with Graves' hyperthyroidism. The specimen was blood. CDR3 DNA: TGTGCCAGCTCTTTGCCGGGACACTGGTACGAGCAGTACTTC. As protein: CASSLPGHWYEQYF.